These T cell receptor beta chains were read from a single sample in a study of tumor-infiltrating lymphocytes in primary liver carcinoma. Each CDR3 protein gets one entry after TCRdb re-called the multiplex PCR reads with MiXCR. The table shows roughly 120,000 distinct CDR3 sequences, with around two thirds occurring only once. The sample consisted of liver tumor tissue from sampling region 1. The receptors here all came from an older woman with primary liver carcinoma and hepatitis B virus infection. Each CDR3 is given with its conserved first and last residue. Each record gives: D gene, clone size, J gene, V gene, CDR3 DNA, CDR3 protein. A D gene is named only where the DNA matches it firmly. Clone size is shown for a subset of rows, as once, few, many or a class of expanded clone.

>.|.|TRBJ2-3|TRBV11-2
TGTTCCAGCAGCGCCATAGTTACGCAGTATTTT
CSSSAIVTQYF
>.|.|TRBJ2-1|TRBV5-1
TGCGCTAGCAGCCCTCGGGACCCGCGCCACAATGAGCGGTTCTTC
CASSPRDPRHNERFF
>TRBD1|.|TRBJ2-5|TRBV11-2
TGTGACAGCACCTTAGAGGGACAGGCCGGCGTCCAGTACTTC
CDSTLEGQAGVQYF
>.|.|TRBJ2-3|TRBV27
TGTGCCAGCAGCCTCGGACTCAGTGGGGATACGCAGTATTTT
CASSLGLSGDTQYF
>.|.|TRBJ1-2|TRBV21-1
TGTGTCAGCAGCAAAAGGGGTCCAGCGACAGGAAACTATGGCTACACCTTC
CVSSKRGPATGNYGYTF
>.|.|TRBJ1-2|TRBV5-4
TGTGCCAGCAGCGGGCGGAACTCCCAGGGATATGGCTACACCTTC
CASSGRNSQGYGYTF
>TRBD1|.|TRBJ2-1|TRBV29-1
TGCAGCGTATCAGGAACAGGGGGCAATGAGCAGTTCTTC
CSVSGTGGNEQFF
>.|once|TRBJ1-2|TRBV12-3/TRBV12-4
TGCGCCAGCAGTGGGGCAGGGCCGCATCTCGGGTTGGGCTACACCTTC
CASSGAGPHLGLGYTF
>.|.|TRBJ1-1|TRBV11-2
TGTGTCAGCAGCTTAGGGGCGAACACTGAAGTTTTCTTT
CVSSLGANTEVFF
>.|many|TRBJ2-3|TRBV2
TGTGCCAGCGCTAGTGGAGATACGCAGTATTTT
CASASGDTQYF
>.|many|TRBJ2-5|TRBV12-3/TRBV12-4
TGTGCCAGCAGTAAATCGGGACTTGGAGAGACCCAGTACTTC
CASSKSGLGETQYF
>TRBD1|.|TRBJ2-2|TRBV11-2
TGTGCCGGCAGCTCCGTTTCTAACAGGGGGACGAACACCGGGGAGCTGTTTTTT
CAGSSVSNRGTNTGELFF
>.|.|TRBJ1-6|TRBV11-2
TGTGCCAGCAGCCTCTCCTGGACAACTAATTCACCCCTCCACTTT
CASSLSWTTNSPLHF
>TRBD2|.|TRBJ2-2|TRBV30
TGTGCCTGGGGGCCCGGGGCGGGAGTATTCACCGGGGAGCTGTTTTTT
CAWGPGAGVFTGELFF
>.|.|TRBJ1-3|TRBV5-1
TGCGCCAGCAGCTCAGAGCCTGGAAACACCATATATTTT
CASSSEPGNTIYF
>.|.|TRBJ2-1|TRBV4-1
TGCGCCAGCAGCGTTGAGGCGATTAACTGGGGTGAGCAGTTCTTC
CASSVEAINWGEQFF
>.|few|TRBJ2-1|TRBV5-1
TGCGCCAGCAGCTTGCATGTAGAAGCTGAGCAGTTCTTC
CASSLHVEAEQFF
>TRBD2|few|TRBJ2-3|TRBV12-3/TRBV12-4
TGTGCCAGCAGTCTCCGGACTAGCGGAGCAGTCACAGATACGCAGTATTTT
CASSLRTSGAVTDTQYF
>.|.|TRBJ1-1|TRBV11-2
TGTGTCAGCAGCGGGCCAGCAAAAGCTTTCTTT
CVSSGPAKAFF
>.|.|TRBJ2-1|TRBV10-3
TGTGCCACCAGTGAGTCGGGGCGAACTATCGGTGGGGACAATGAGCAGTTCTTC
CATSESGRTIGGDNEQFF
>.|.|TRBJ2-7|TRBV11-2
TGTGCCAGCAGCTTCGCAGCCAGAGGAATTAACTGGCAGTACTTC
CASSFAARGINWQYF
>.|.|TRBJ2-1|TRBV14
TGTGCCAGCAGCCAAGATTGGCTAGCAGTAGCAAGCTCCTACGATGAGCAGTTCTTC
CASSQDWLAVASSYDEQFF
>.|.|TRBJ1-1|TRBV28
TGTGCCAGCAGTGACAGGATACGAAGGGATACGACAGTGGAAGCTTTCTTT
CASSDRIRRDTTVEAFF
>.|few|TRBJ2-1|TRBV12-3/TRBV12-4
TGTGCCAGCAGACCTGGCAGGAGGTCCTACAATGAGCAGTTGTTC
CASRPGRRSYNEQLF
>.|many|TRBJ2-2|TRBV6-6
TGTGCCAGCATCCCACCAACGGGAACCGGGGAGCTGTTTTTT
CASIPPTGTGELFF
>.|many|TRBJ1-2|TRBV6-6
TGTGCCAGCGGTGACAGTGGAGGAGGCTACACCTTC
CASGDSGGGYTF
>.|.|TRBJ2-2|TRBV29-1
TGCAGCGTCCTATACACCGGGAAACTGTTTTTT
CSVLYTGKLFF
>.|.|TRBJ2-1|TRBV15
TGTGCCACCAGCAGTCCGGGACTGTACTACAATGAGCAGTTCTTC
CATSSPGLYYNEQFF
>.|.|TRBJ2-5|TRBV6-5
TGTGCCAGCCGATCTACCCCTGGGCGCGACACTAAAGAGATCCAGTACTTC
CASRSTPGRDTKEIQYF
>.|.|TRBJ1-1|TRBV13
TGTGCCAGCAGCTTCCGACGCGGGAGTACTGAAGCTTTCTTT
CASSFRRGSTEAFF
>.|.|TRBJ1-2|TRBV11-2
TGTGTCAACAGCTTAGCCGGGGACTATGGCTACACCTTC
CVNSLAGDYGYTF
>TRBD2|few|TRBJ2-2|TRBV5-6
TGTGCCAGCAACCTTCGGACTAGCGGGAGGTTAGGCACTGGGGAGCTGTTTTTT
CASNLRTSGRLGTGELFF
>.|.|TRBJ2-1|TRBV28
TGCACCAGCAGTTTCAGAGGGGTTAATGAGCAGTTTTTC
CTSSFRGVNEQFF
>.|many|TRBJ1-2|TRBV6-1
TGTGCCAGCAGTGAAGTAGTGGCAGGATATAACTATGGCTACACCTTC
CASSEVVAGYNYGYTF
>.|few|TRBJ2-7|TRBV28
TGTGCCAGCAGTCTAGGGGCCCCTTCCTACGAGCAGTACTTC
CASSLGAPSYEQYF
>TRBD2|many|TRBJ2-7|TRBV6-2/TRBV6-3
TGTGCCAGCAGTTACACCGGGACTAGCGGCTACGAGCAGTACTTC
CASSYTGTSGYEQYF
>TRBD2|once|TRBJ2-7|TRBV6-5
TGTGCCAGCAAGGGACTAGCGGGAGACGTCCGCGAGCAGTACTTC
CASKGLAGDVREQYF
>.|.|TRBJ2-1|TRBV28
TGTGCCAGCAGTTTAAGGGTACTAGCCAGCTCCTACAATGAGCAGTTCTTC
CASSLRVLASSYNEQFF
>TRBD2|.|TRBJ2-1|TRBV12-3/TRBV12-4
TGTGCCAGCAGTCTTTCAGGGACTAGCGGAGACAATGAGCTGTTCTTC
CASSLSGTSGDNELFF
>TRBD1|many|TRBJ2-2|TRBV6-6
TGTGCCAGCAGTTACAGGGGGCCGAACACCGGGGAGCTGTTTTTT
CASSYRGPNTGELFF
>.|.|TRBJ1-2|TRBV11-2
TGTGCCAGCAGCTTAGGTCCAGGAGCAATCTATGACTACACCTTC
CASSLGPGAIYDYTF